This T cell receptor beta chain was identified in a study of response to subunit inactivated influenza vaccine. General study results and limits: It was suggested by the authors that few new T cells are recruited by each seasonal influenza vaccination.

TCRdb fed the RT-PCR reads into MiXCR, producing one record per CDR3 protein. The table shows roughly 650,000 distinct CDR3 sequences, with 14% occurring only once. This clonotype has more than one count but fewer than ten. The antigen is unknown. This CDR3 contains 14 residues. Germline lookup yields CDR1 ENHRY and CDR2 SYGVKD. V lost 3 bases, J lost 1 base, and 7 bases lay in between. This sample comprised PBMCs from blood, obtained roughly 15 days before vaccination. This sequence was found in a man aged 50-60 years who received an inactivated influenza vaccine. The chain is built from TRBV10-3 and TRBJ2-4; D remains unclear. The CDR3 is CAISDGGAKNIQYF. The CDR3 nucleotides read TGTGCCATCAGTGACGGTGGGGCCAAAAACATTCAGTACTTC.